This T cell receptor beta chain was retrieved from a study of identifying expanded T cells in peripheral blood (dated by TCRdb to the late 2010s). At the level of the whole study: Technical replicates were generated by sequencing separate aliquots of the same genomic DNA pool, and four replicates were compared pairwise. Results the study describes overall, beyond this receptor: The authors expected that biological variance in healthy repertoires might rise further over much longer intervals, such as months to years. For all healthy donors, the variance in clone template counts between roughly 2-week samples rose significantly as total template count increased. Approximately 1.2 differentially abundant clones were flagged by the binomial model between technical replicates, whereas about 16.4 and 19 were flagged over approximately two weeks and four weeks, respectively. Both the number of clones called differentially abundant and the false-positive rate were significantly reduced by the beta-binomial model across all healthy-donor time intervals.

No immune events, such as infections, were documented for the healthy donors during the collection period. To calibrate time-dependent variance in a beta-binomial model of T-cell clone differential abundance, blood repertoires from healthy donors were used as a training cohort. There were roughly 10 healthy donors in the training cohort, of whom 3 were female and 7 were male. An age range of roughly 25 to 65 years, with an average of about 45 years, was recorded for the donors. Whole blood from each healthy donor was obtained from a commercial supplier and was collected at three time points two to three weeks apart. For immunosequencing, genomic DNA was extracted from unsorted whole blood. The immunoSEQ Assay, which uses bias-controlled multiplex PCR amplification of genomic DNA, was used to profile TCRbeta CDR3 regions. The authors' analysis ran thus. The absolute abundance of each unique TCRbeta CDR3 region was quantified after sequences were collapsed and filtered. Differential abundance was tested with a binomial (Fisher-equivalent) model and with a beta-binomial model adding time-dependent variance fitted from healthy donors. Clones with fewer than 5 combined templates were excluded, and clones with Benjamini-Hochberg FDR below 0.01 were called differentially abundant. Beta-binomial variance was modeled as a function of total template count across the two samples using the form v = (b*log(k)+a)^2. This immuneACCESS table, as held by TCRdb, lists in-frame sequences with V and J called but not all clones. Of the missing ones, under half trace to an unresolved V gene in checked studies; the others have no known cause. D and trimming were read from the DNA, whereas the V and J calls and clone size are those reported in that table. The sample table records roughly 92,000 clones; 88% of these occur just once. The top ten clones comprise roughly 19% of the sample.

A note on this clone: Its recognized antigen is unknown. The record has no base qualities; no much larger clone is one base away.

The CDR3 starts with the cysteine, ends with the phenylalanine, and has 14 residues. This entry keeps only the CDR3 DNA: 42 bases, framed from base 1. The trim is 5 bases for V and 0 bases for J, with a gap of 9 bases between the germline ends. CDR1 and CDR2 (LNHDA, SQIVND) derive from the germline V gene (reference sequence). Sample: blood. The sequence links TRBV19 to TRBJ2-3; possibly the D gene is TRBD1, per 5 matching bases. This TCR was sampled from a person between 18 and 69 years old in good health. The CDR3 region reads CASSAQVSTDTQYF. The nucleotide sequence reads as follows: TGTGCCAGTAGTGCACAGGTTAGCACAGATACGCAGTATTTT. The CDR3 plus the reference TRBV19 and TRBJ2-3 genes for the other parts give the full variable domain: DGGITQSPKYLFRKEGQNVTLSCEQNLNHDAMYWYRQDPGQGLRLIYYSQIVNDFQKGDIAEGYSVSREKKESFPLTVTSAQKNPTAFYLCASSAQVSTDTQYFGPGTRLTVL.